The 16 T cell receptor beta chains given below trace back to one sample, sequenced in a study of vaccination effects on CD4 cells after COVID-19. The repertoire was sequenced with immunoSEQ multiplex PCR; TCRdb's copy has only in-frame clones and lacks some. The sample contains tens of thousands of clones, approximately 79% of which appear only once. The antigens these receptors bind are not known. Before sequencing took place, the ViraFEST assay used viral peptide pools to expand antigen-specific CD4+ T cells. Investigators separated out CD4+ T cells once around nine days of culture had passed. Absence of prior SARS-CoV-2 infection characterized the vaccine recipients, who showed negative nucleocapsid antibodies. The sequenced sample was CD4+ T cells from PBMCs cultured with HCoV-NL63 spike peptides, obtained before COVID-19 vaccination. All receptors derive from a human donor who received a COVID-19 vaccine.

The chain recombines TRBV5-1 with TRBJ2-3, with TRBD2 matching 8 bases. V shed 2 bases and J 4 bases; nucleotides not matched to a gene: 6. The CDR3 is 15 amino acids. Germline V gene lookup returns CDR1 SGHRS and CDR2 YFSETQ. The CDR3 protein is CASSFSRGVPDTQYF. CDR3 sequence (DNA): TGCGCCAGCAGCTTCTCGCGGGGGGTGCCAGATACGCAGTATTTT.

V is TRBV5-1 and J is TRBJ2-7; D is possibly TRBD1 (6 bases). Germline V CDR1 and CDR2: SGHRS, YFSETQ. V was clipped by 4 bases and J by 9 bases, with 14 bases between them. The CDR3 length is 12 residues. CDR3 DNA: TGCGCCAGCAGCGGGCGCAGGGGTGGGCAGTACGTC. Amino acids: CASSGRRGGQYV.

This chain connects TRBV7-8 to TRBJ1-6, with TRBD1 as a possible D gene (5 bases). CDR1 SGHVS and CDR2 FQNEAQ come from the germline V gene. This CDR3 contains 14 residues. V was shortened by 1 base and J by 5 bases, with 6 bases between the two germline ends. CDR3 loop: CASSLVGDNSPLHF. The DNA for the CDR3 is TGTGCCAGCAGCTTAGTGGGGGATAATTCACCCCTCCACTTT.

This clone showed up just once. V usage is TRBV7-2 and J usage is TRBJ2-3; maybe TRBD2 (5 bases). V was pared by 1 base and J by 1 base, with 9 bases between. Germline V gives CDR1 SGHTA, CDR2 FQGNSA. This CDR3 comprises 15 residues. CDR3 sequence (DNA): TGTGCCAGCAGCTTAGTAGCGCTTGGCACAGATACGCAGTATTTT. Encoded protein: CASSLVALGTDTQYF.

V usage is TRBV5-1 and J usage is TRBJ2-2; a possible D gene is TRBD1 (6 bases). Trimming cost V 2 bases and J 2 bases, with 10 bases left between them. The CDR3 extends over 15 amino acids. The V gene's germline CDR1 is SGHRS and CDR2 YFSETQ. The CDR3 nucleotides read TGCGCCAGCAGCTTCGCCAGGGGAAACACCGGGGAGCTGTTTTTT. Its protein is CASSFARGNTGELFF.

The J gene is TRBJ1-4, the V gene TRBV7-8; the match to TRBD1 covers 7 bases. V dropped 4 bases and J dropped 9; count of bases not matched to a gene: 11. The germline CDR1 and CDR2 sequences are SGHVS and FQNEAQ. The CDR3 runs to 15 residues. The CDR3 loop is CASSSQGRGGKKLFF. Written as DNA, the CDR3 is TGTGCCAGCAGCTCACAGGGGCGAGGTGGGAAAAAACTGTTTTTT.

The V and J genes are TRBV30 and TRBJ1-1, with no clear D. The CDR3 contains 14 residues. Germline V gene lookup returns CDR1 GTSNPN and CDR2 SVGIG (reference sequence). V lost 3 bases to trimming and J lost 6 bases, with 17 bases between them. The CDR3 here is CAWRRATMGSEAFF. The CDR3 bases are TGTGCCTGGAGGAGGGCCACTATGGGCTCTGAAGCTTTCTTT.

The chain joins TRBV30 to TRBJ2-7; D remains unclear. V was cut by 0 bases and J by 0 bases, with 9 bases left in between. Germline V gene lookup returns CDR1 GTSNPN and CDR2 SVGIG (reference sequence). The CDR3 contains 14 residues. In DNA form, the CDR3 reads TGTGCCTGGAGTGTACATACGAGCTCCTACGAGCAGTACGTC. Protein product: CAWSVHTSSYEQYV.

V is TRBV19 and J is TRBJ1-1; 9 bases map to TRBD1. The germline gives CDR1 LNHDA, CDR2 SQIVND (reference sequence). The length of the CDR3 is 16 residues. Trimming removed 3 bases from V and 2 bases from J; junction bases left unmatched: 7. CDR3 in amino acids: CASSIPHRGRNTEAFF. The CDR3 nucleotides read TGTGCCAGTAGTATCCCACACAGGGGGCGCAACACTGAAGCTTTCTTT.

V usage is TRBV18 and J usage is TRBJ2-7; TRBD1 might be the D (5 bases). Per germline, CDR1 KGHSH and CDR2 LQKENI. Trimming took off 2 bases at V and 2 bases at J, with 7 bases between the two ends. The CDR3 has 13 amino acids. This CDR3 reads CASSPGATYEQYV. The CDR3 DNA reads as TGTGCCAGCTCACCAGGGGCTACCTACGAGCAGTACGTC.

This chain links TRBV7-9 with TRBJ1-4; no clear D gene. This CDR3 contains 15 residues. V lost 5 bases, J lost 8 bases, and 18 bases lay in between. Germline V lookup: CDR1 SEHNR, CDR2 FQNEAQ (reference sequence). This CDR3 is CASSRVSILGEKLFF. In DNA, the CDR3 is TGTGCCAGCAGCCGCGTCTCTATTCTTGGGGAAAAACTGTTTTTT.

The genes are TRBV11-3 and TRBJ2-1; 8 nucleotides line up with TRBD1. The CDR3 runs 13 residues. Per germline, CDR1 SGHNT and CDR2 YENEEA. Trimming took 5 bases from V and 9 from J; bases not matched to a gene: 6. CDR3 sequence: CASSRPDRGEQFF. The DNA for the CDR3 is TGTGCCAGCAGCCGACCTGACAGGGGTGAGCAGTTCTTC.

The chain recombines TRBV24-1 with TRBJ2-3, with TRBD2 as a possible D gene (5 bases). This CDR3 is built from 13 residues. Trimming stripped 4 bases from V and 6 bases from J, with 10 bases between. Germline CDR1 reads KGHDR; CDR2 reads SFDVKD. CDR3 residues: CATSDLGVDTQYF. CDR3 bases: TGTGCCACCAGTGACTTGGGAGTGGATACGCAGTATTTT.

This clone occurred a few times. The V gene is TRBV6-5, the J gene TRBJ1-1; no reliable D call. Trimming left V 7 bases short and J 4 bases short, with 13 bases between. The CDR3 runs to 13 residues. Germline values: CDR1 MNHEY, CDR2 SVGAGI. The CDR3 DNA is TGTGCCAGCACCGAAGGAGGTTCCACTGAAGCTTTCTTT. The encoded protein is CASTEGGSTEAFF.

The chain is built from TRBV18 and TRBJ1-4, with 8 bases that match TRBD1. The CDR3 is 16 amino acids. V lost 6 bases and J lost 7; bases outside the gene matches: 13. The germline V gene has CDR1 KGHSH and CDR2 LQKENI. CDR3 DNA sequence: TGTGCCAGCTCGTTCCGCCAGGGGGCGTCGGTTGAAAAACTGTTTTTT. Its protein product is CASSFRQGASVEKLFF.

The table lists this clone with a count of one. The chain carries TRBV7-2 and TRBJ1-6; possible D gene TRBD1, 5 bases. V gave up 3 bases and J gave up 5 bases, with 17 bases separating them. The CDR3 is 17 residues long. Per germline, CDR1 SGHTA and CDR2 FQGNSA. The CDR3 nucleotides are TGTGCCAGCAGCTTTGGCCGGACTACAGGAAATAATTCACCCCTCCACTTT. Its translation: CASSFGRTTGNNSPLHF.